This TCR beta chain was sequenced in a study of T cell repertoires in cytomegalovirus infection. Study summary: Well-studied HLA-B-restricted epitopes and recently identified HLA-C-restricted epitopes of CMV were both used in the study. Signatures in public TCR beta sequences pointed to both CMV infection and matching HLA type.

Each CDR3 protein gets one entry after TCRdb re-called the reads with MiXCR. Seen here are around 800,000 distinct CDR3 sequences, approximately 32% observed once, and the top ten hold under 15%. This clonotype came up a few times. What it recognizes is unknown. The CDR3 sequence is 13 residues long. CDR1 and CDR2 (germline): SQVTM, ANQGSEA. Trimming took 2 bases from V and 6 from J, leaving 12 bases between them. General observations from the study: The ex vivo response was dominated by HLA-C-restricted CMV-specific TCR beta clonotypes.

The material was cultured CD8+ T cells from PBMCs, obtained from culture after CMV antigen stimulation. The TCR originated in a human donor in good health (CMV status not recorded). Some clones in this sample may be carry-over from other donors' samples. The J gene is TRBJ2-3, the V gene TRBV29-1; a possible D gene is TRBD2 (5 bases). The CDR3 protein is CSVESGAGDTQYF. In DNA form, the CDR3 reads TGCAGCGTTGAATCGGGCGCGGGCGATACGCAGTATTTT.